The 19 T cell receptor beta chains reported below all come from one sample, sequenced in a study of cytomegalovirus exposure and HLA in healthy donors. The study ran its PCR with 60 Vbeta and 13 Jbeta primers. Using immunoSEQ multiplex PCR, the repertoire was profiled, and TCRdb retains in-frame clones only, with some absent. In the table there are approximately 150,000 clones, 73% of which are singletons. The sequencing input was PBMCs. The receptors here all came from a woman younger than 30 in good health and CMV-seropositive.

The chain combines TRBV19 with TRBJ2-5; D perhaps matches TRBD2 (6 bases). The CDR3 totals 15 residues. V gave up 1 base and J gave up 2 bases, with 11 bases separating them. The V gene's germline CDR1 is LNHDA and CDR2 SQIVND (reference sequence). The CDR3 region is CASSIGGRRQETQYF. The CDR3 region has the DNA TGTGCCAGTAGTATAGGAGGGAGGCGGCAAGAGACCCAGTACTTC.

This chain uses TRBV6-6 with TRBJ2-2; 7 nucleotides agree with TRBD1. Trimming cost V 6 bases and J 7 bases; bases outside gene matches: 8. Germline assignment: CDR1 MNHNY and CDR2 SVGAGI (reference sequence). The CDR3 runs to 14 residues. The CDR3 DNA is TGTGCCAGCAGACGACAGGGACCCATCGGGGAGCTGTTTTTT. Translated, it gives CASRRQGPIGELFF.

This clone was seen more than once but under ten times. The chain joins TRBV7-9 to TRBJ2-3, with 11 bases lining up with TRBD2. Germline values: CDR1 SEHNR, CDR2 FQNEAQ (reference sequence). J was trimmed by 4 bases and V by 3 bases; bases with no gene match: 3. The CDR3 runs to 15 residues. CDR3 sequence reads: CASSFSGGAADTQYF. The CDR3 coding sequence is TGTGCCAGCAGCTTTAGCGGGGGGGCGGCAGATACGCAGTATTTT.

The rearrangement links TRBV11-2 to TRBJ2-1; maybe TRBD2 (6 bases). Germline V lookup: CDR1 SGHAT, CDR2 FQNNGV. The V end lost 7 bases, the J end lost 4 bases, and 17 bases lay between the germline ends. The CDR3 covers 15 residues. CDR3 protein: CASNGAGMGYNEQFF. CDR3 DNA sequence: TGTGCCAGCAACGGGGCGGGGATGGGATACAATGAGCAGTTCTTC.

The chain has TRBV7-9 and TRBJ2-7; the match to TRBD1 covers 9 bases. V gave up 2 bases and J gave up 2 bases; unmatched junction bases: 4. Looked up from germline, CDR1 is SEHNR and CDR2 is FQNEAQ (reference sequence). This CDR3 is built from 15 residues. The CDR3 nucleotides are TGTGCCAGCAGCTTACCCAGACAGGGGGCCTACGAGCAGTACTTC. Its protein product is CASSLPRQGAYEQYF.

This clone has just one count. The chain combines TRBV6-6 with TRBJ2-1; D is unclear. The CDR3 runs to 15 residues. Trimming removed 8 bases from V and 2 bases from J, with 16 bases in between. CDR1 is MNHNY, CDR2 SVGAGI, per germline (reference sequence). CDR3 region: CASAPTAGTYNEQFF. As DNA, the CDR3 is TGTGCCAGCGCACCGACGGCAGGAACCTACAATGAGCAGTTCTTC.

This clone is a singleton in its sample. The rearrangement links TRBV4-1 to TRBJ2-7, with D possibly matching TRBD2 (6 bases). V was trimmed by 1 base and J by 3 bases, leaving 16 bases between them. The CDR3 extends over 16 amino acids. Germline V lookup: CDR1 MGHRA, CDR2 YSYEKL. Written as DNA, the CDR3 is TGCGCCAGCAGCCAAGGAGGGACTCTCGGGTACTACGAGCAGTACTTC. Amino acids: CASSQGGTLGYYEQYF.

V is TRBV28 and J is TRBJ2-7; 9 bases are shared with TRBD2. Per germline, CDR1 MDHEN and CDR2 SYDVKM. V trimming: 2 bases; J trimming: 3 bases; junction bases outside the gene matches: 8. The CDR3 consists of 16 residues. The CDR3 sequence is CASSLVPSGTNYEQYF. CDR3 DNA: TGTGCCAGCAGTTTAGTCCCTAGCGGGACGAACTACGAGCAGTACTTC.

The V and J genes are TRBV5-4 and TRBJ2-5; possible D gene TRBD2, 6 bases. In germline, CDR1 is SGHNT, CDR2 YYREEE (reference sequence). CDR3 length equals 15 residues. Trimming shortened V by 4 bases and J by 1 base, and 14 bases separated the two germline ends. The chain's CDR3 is CASSHAGRTQETQYF. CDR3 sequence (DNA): TGTGCCAGCAGCCACGCGGGACGGACCCAAGAGACCCAGTACTTC.

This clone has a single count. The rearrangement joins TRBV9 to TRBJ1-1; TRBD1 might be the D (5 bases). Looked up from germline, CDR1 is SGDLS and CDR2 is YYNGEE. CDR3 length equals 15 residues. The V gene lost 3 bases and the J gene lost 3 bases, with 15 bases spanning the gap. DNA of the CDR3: TGTGCCAGCAGCGCGTGGACGGGGGGGGACACTGAAGCTTTCTTT. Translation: CASSAWTGGDTEAFF.

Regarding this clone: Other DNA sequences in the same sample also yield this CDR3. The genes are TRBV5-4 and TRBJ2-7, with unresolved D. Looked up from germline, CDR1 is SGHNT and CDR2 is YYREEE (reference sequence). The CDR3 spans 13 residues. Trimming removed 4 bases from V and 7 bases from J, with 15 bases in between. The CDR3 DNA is TGTGCCAGCAGCCCTTCCCTAGGTAAAGAGCAGTACTTC. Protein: CASSPSLGKEQYF.

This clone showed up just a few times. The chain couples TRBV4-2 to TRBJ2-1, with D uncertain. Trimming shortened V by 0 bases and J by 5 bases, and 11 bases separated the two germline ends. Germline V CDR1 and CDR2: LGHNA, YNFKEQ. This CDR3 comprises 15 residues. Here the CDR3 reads CASSQDRGSNNEQFF. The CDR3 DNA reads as TGTGCCAGCAGCCAAGATAGAGGCAGCAACAATGAGCAGTTCTTC.

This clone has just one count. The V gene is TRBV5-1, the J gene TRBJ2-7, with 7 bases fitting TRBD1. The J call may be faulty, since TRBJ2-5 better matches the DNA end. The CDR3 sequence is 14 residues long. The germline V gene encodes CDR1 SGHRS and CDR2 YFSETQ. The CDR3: CASSPGTAQETQYF. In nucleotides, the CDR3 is TGCGCCAGCAGCCCGGGGACAGCCCAAGAGACCCAGTACTTC.

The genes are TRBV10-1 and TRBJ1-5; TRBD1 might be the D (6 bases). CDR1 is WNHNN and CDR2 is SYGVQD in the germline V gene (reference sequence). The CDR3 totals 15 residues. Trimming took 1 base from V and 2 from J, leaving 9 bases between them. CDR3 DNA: TGCGCCAGCAGTGAGTTACAGGGAGGCAATCAGCCCCAGCATTTT. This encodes CASSELQGGNQPQHF.

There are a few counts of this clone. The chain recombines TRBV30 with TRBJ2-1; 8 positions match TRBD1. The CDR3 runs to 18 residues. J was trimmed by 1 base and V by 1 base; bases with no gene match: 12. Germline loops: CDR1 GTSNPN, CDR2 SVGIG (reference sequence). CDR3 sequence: CAWSGKNDRGRSYNEQFF. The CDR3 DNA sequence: TGTGCCTGGAGTGGGAAGAATGACAGGGGAAGGTCCTACAATGAGCAGTTCTTC.

The CDR3 here is CASSAGTSVSETQYF. Written as DNA, the CDR3 is TGTGCCAGCAGCGCCGGGACTAGCGTCTCGGAGACCCAGTACTTC. This sequence joins TRBV9 and TRBJ2-5, with TRBD2 identical over 10 bases. V lost 3 bases and J lost 5; bases outside the gene matches: 7. Germline values: CDR1 SGDLS, CDR2 YYNGEE. This CDR3 spans 15 amino acids.

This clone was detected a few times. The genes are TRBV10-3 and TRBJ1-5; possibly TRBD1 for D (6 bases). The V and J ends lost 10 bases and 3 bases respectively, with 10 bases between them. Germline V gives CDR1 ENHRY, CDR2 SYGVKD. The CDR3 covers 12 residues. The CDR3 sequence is CASGQHNQPQHF. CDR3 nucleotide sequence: TGTGCCAGCGGACAGCACAATCAGCCCCAGCATTTT.

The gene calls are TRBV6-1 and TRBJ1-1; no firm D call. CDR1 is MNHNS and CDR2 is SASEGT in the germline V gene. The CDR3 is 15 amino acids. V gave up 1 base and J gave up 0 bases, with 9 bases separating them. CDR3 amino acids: CASSEVGDLNTEAFF. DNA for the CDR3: TGTGCCAGCAGTGAAGTCGGAGACCTGAACACTGAAGCTTTCTTT.

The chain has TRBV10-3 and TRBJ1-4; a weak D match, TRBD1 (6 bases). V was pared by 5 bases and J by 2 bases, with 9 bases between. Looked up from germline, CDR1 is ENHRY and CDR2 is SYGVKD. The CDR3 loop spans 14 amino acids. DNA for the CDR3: TGTGCCATCAGTACAGGGAAGACTAATGAAAAACTGTTTTTT. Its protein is CAISTGKTNEKLFF.